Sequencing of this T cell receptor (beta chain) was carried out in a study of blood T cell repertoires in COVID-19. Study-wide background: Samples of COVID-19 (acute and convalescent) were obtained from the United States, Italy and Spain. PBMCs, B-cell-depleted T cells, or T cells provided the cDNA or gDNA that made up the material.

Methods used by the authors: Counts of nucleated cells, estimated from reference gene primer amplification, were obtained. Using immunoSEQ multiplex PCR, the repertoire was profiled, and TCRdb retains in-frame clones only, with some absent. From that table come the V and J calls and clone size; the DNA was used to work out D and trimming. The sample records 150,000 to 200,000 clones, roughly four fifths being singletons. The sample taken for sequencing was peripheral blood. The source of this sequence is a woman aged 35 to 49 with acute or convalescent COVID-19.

CDR3 coding DNA: TGTGCCAGCACAAAATTGGACAGGGCCTCCCCACCCCTCCACTTT. This sequence encodes CASTKLDRASPPLHF. This rearrangement joins TRBV28 to TRBJ1-6; TRBD1 matches 8 bases. Germline CDR1 MDHEN, CDR2 SYDVKM. CDR3 length: 15 amino acids. Germline trimming cut 7 bases from V and 11 bases from J; bases unmatched to any gene: 13.